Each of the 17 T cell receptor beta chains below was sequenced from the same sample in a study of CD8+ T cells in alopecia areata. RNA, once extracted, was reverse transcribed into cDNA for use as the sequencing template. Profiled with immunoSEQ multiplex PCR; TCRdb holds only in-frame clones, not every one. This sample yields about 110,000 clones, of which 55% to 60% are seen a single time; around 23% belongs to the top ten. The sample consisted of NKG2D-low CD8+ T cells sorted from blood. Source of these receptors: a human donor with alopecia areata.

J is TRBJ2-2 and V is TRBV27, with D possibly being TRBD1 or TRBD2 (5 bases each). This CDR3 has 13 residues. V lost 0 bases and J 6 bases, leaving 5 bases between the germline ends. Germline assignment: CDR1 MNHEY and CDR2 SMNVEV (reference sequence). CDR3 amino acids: CASSLSGAGELFF. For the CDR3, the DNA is TGTGCCAGCAGTTTATCGGGGGCCGGGGAGCTGTTTTTT.

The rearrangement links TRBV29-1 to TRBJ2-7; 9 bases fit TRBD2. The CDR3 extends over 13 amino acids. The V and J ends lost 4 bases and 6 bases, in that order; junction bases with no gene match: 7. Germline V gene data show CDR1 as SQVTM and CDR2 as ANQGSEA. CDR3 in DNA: TGCAGCGTTGGTATAGCGGGAGACAGCGAGCAGTACTTC. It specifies CSVGIAGDSEQYF.

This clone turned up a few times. The CDR3 nucleotides are TGTGCCAGCAGCTTAGGACGCGAGCAGTACTTC. As protein: CASSLGREQYF. The chain combines TRBV5-6 with TRBJ2-7, with D hard to call. The CDR3 loop spans 11 amino acids. V lost 2 bases and J lost 6, with 6 bases in between. Germline V CDR1 and CDR2: SGHDT, YYEEEE.

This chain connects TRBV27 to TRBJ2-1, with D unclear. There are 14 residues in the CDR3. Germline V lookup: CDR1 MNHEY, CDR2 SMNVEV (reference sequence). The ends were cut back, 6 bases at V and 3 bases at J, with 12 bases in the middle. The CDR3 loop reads CASSPGQYYNEQFF. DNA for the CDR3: TGTGCCAGCAGCCCCGGGCAGTACTACAATGAGCAGTTCTTC.

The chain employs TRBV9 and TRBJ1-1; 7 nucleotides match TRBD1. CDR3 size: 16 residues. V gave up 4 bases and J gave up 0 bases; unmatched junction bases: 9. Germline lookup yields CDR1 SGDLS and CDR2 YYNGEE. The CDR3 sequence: CASSRRRDRLNTEAFF. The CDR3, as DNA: TGTGCCAGCAGCAGGCGAAGGGACAGATTGAACACTGAAGCTTTCTTT.

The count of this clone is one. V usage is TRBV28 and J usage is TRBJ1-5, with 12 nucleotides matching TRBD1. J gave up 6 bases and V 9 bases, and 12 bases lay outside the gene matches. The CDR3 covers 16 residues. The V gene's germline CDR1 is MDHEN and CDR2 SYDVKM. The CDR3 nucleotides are TGTGCCAGTACCCCGTGGGGACAGGGGGCTTTTCAGCCCCAGCATTTT. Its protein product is CASTPWGQGAFQPQHF. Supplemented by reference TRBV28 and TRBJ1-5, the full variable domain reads DVKVTQSSRYLVKRTGEKVFLECVQDMDHENMFWYRQDPGLGLRLIYFSYDVKMKEKGDIPEGYSVSREKKERFSLILESASTNQTSMYLCASTPWGQGAFQPQHFGDGTRLSIL.

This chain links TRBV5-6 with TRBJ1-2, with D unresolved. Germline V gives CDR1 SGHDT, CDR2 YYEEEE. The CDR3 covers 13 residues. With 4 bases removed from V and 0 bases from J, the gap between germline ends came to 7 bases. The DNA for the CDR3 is TGTGCCAGCAGCCGGGCTACTAACTATGGCTACACCTTC. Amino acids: CASSRATNYGYTF. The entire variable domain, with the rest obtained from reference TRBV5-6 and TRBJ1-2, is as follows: DAGVTQSPTHLIKTRGQQVTLRCSPKSGHDTVSWYQQALGQGPQFIFQYYEEEERQRGNFPDRFSGHQFPNYSSELNVNALLLGDSALYLCASSRATNYGYTFGSGTRLTVV.

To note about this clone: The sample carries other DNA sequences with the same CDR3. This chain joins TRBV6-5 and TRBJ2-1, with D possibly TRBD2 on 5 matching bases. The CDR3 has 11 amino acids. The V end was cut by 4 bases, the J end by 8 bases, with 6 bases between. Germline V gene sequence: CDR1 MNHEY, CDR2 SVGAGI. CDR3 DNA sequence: TGTGCCAGCAGTTCGGGATATGAGCAGTTCTTC. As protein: CASSSGYEQFF.

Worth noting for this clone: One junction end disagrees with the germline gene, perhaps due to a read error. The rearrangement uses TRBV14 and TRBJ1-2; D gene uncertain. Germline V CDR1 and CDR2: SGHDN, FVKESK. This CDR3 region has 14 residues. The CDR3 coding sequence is TGTGCCAGCAGCCAAGCCGACACATACTATGGCCACACCTTC. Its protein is CASSQADTYYGHTF.

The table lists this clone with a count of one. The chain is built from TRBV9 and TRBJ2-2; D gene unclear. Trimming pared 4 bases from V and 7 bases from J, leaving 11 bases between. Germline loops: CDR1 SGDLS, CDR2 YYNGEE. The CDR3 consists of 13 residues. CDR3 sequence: CASSPDLNGELFF. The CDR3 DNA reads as TGTGCCAGCAGCCCCGACCTTAACGGGGAGCTGTTTTTT.

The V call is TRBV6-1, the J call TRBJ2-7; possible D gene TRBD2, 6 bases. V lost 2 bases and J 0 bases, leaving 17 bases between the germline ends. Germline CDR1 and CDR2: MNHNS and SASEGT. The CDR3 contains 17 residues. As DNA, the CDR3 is TGTGCCAGCAGTGAAAGACGACTAGTGGATACCTCCTACGAGCAGTACTTC. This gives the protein CASSERRLVDTSYEQYF.

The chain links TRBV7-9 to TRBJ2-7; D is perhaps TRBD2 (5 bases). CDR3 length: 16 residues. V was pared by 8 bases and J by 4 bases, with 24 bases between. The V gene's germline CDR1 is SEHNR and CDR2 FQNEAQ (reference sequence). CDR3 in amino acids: CASFGLTSGTIYEQYF. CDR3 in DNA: TGTGCCAGCTTCGGGCTAACCTCGGGAACAATTTACGAGCAGTACTTC.

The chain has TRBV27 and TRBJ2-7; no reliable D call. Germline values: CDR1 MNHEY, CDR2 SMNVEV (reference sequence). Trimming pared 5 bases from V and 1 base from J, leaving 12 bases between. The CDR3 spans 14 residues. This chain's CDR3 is CASSHKPNSYEQYF. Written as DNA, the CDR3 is TGTGCCAGCAGTCACAAACCAAATTCCTACGAGCAGTACTTC.

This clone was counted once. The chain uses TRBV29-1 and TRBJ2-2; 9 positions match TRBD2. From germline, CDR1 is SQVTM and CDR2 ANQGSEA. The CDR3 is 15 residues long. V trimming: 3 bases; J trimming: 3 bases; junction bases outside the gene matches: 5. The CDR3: CSVDSGRGDTGELFF. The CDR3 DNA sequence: TGCAGCGTTGATAGCGGGAGAGGAGACACCGGGGAGCTGTTTTTT.

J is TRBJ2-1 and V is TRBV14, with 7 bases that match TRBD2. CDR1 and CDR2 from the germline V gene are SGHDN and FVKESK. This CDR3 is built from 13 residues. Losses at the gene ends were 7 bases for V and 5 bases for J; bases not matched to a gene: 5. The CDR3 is CASNRLADNEQFF. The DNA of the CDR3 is TGTGCCAGCAACCGACTAGCAGACAATGAGCAGTTCTTC. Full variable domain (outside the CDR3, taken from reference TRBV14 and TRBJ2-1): EAGVTQFPSHSVIEKGQTVTLRCDPISGHDNLYWYRRVMGKEIKFLLHFVKESKQDESGMPNNRFLAERTGGTYSTLKVQPAELEDSGVYFCASNRLADNEQFFGPGTRLTVL.

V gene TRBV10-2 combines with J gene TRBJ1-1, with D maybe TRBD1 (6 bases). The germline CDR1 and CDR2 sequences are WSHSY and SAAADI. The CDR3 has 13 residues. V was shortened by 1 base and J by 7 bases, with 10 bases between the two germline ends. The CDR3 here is CASSEYVQGEAFF. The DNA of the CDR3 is TGCGCCAGCAGTGAGTACGTACAGGGTGAAGCTTTCTTT.

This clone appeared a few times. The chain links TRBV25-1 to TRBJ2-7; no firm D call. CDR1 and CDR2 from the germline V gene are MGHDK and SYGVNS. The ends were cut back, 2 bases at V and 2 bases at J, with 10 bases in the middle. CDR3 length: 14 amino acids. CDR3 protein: CASSEGTATYEQYF. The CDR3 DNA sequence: TGTGCCAGCAGTGAAGGAACAGCTACCTACGAGCAGTACTTC.